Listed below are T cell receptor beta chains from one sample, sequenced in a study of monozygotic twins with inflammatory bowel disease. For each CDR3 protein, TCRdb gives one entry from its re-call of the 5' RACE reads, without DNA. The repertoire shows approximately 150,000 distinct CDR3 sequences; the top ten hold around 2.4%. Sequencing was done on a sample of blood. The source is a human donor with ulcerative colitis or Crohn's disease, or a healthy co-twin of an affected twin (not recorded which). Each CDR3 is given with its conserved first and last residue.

CASSLVGGDEKLFF	TRBV7-2	TRBJ1-4
CASSLGDGFNYGYTF	TRBV19	TRBJ1-2
CASSLAGTWGTEAFF	TRBV5-1	TRBJ1-1
CASGTGSTDTQYF	TRBV6-1	TRBJ2-3
CASSRTSGGPETQYF	TRBV9	TRBJ2-5
CANGMDAYEQYF	TRBV5-8	TRBJ2-7
CASSVVESNGYTF	TRBV9	TRBJ1-2
CSATRDRGREKLFF	TRBV20-1	TRBJ1-4
CAISPTLASSSYNEQFF	TRBV10-3	TRBJ2-1
CASSYSINVDNEQFF	TRBV6-5	TRBJ2-1
CSALLGADTRYF	TRBV20-1	TRBJ2-3
CASTLSPGVSSGELFF	TRBV7-9	TRBJ2-2
CASSLVFDRDSNEQFF	TRBV7-9	TRBJ2-1
CASSLVGGFDTEAFF	TRBV5-1	TRBJ1-1
CASSRLASSNEQFF	TRBV2	TRBJ2-1
CATSDFKGTRGRYEQFF	TRBV24-1	TRBJ2-1
CASSQPTGNTEAFF	TRBV6-1	TRBJ1-1
CTSPNIQRLAANTGELFF	TRBV1	TRBJ2-2
CSARDKKGTSLTYEQYF	TRBV20-1	TRBJ2-7
CASSPNGLAQETQYF	TRBV12-3/TRBV12-4	TRBJ2-5
CASSSILAGVSNEQFF	TRBV5-6	TRBJ2-1
CASSLRLTDTQYF	TRBV7-8	TRBJ2-3
CASSLARRTSGSRNEQFF	TRBV11-1	TRBJ2-1
CASSLPTGDGYTF	TRBV7-3	TRBJ1-2
CASTRGDDNSPLHF	TRBV9	TRBJ1-6
CSATNLADFGTDTQYF	TRBV20-1	TRBJ2-3
CASSQGTSGIVYNEQFF	TRBV4-3	TRBJ2-1
CASSLAGITYNEQFF	TRBV5-5	TRBJ2-1
CASSLARAVETQYF	TRBV7-2	TRBJ2-5
CASRPSPGTLRGYTF	TRBV2	TRBJ1-2
CATSDSGGDGYTF	TRBV10-3	TRBJ1-2
CASTLQGSNYGYTF	TRBV7-9	TRBJ1-2
CAWSSGTVGETQYF	TRBV30	TRBJ2-5
CASSQARGLTNEKLFF	TRBV4-2	TRBJ1-4
CASSFPKPLWEEKLFF	TRBV12-3/TRBV12-4	TRBJ1-4
CASRLGWPGNEQFF	TRBV27	TRBJ2-1
CASRLVIRSGTAFNYGYTF	TRBV12-2	TRBJ1-2
CASSQEPSGGPTQYF	TRBV3-1	TRBJ2-5
CASRPYDRNNSPLHF	TRBV28	TRBJ1-6
CASSLEPEMNTEAFF	TRBV7-9	TRBJ1-1
CASSPQTESEANVLTF	TRBV18	TRBJ2-6
CASSRLAGGTNTGELFF	TRBV18	TRBJ2-2
CASSLLAGGPDTQYF	TRBV7-2	TRBJ2-3
CASRTSRQETQYF	TRBV7-2	TRBJ2-5
CSASVSLNTEAFF	TRBV29-1	TRBJ1-1
CASSGDRAYGYTF	TRBV10-2	TRBJ1-2
CAISTGTSGYNEQFF	TRBV10-3	TRBJ2-1
CASSLGGTQETQYF	TRBV5-6	TRBJ2-5
CASSWANWVNTGELFF	TRBV12-3/TRBV12-4	TRBJ2-2
CASSLWTSGSSYEQYF	TRBV5-5	TRBJ2-7
CASRGLLGSNQPQHF	TRBV19	TRBJ1-5
CASSRADRAYSPLHF	TRBV14	TRBJ1-6
CASNFGGFRSYNEQFF	TRBV7-9	TRBJ2-1